This TCR beta chain appears in the sequencing data of a study of T cell responses to AZD1222 COVID-19 vaccine. As concerns this clone: The antigen remains unidentified.

TCRdb's copy holds only in-frame clones and misses some; the assay was immunoSEQ multiplex PCR. The top ten hold 7.9% of the sample, which has some 130,000 clones, approximately 85% seen once. Study results and caveats: Seropositive at baseline were only a handful of AZD1222 recipients. Donors skewed white British and female; clonal diversity was possibly underestimated.

Trimming removed 1 base from V and 1 base from J; junction bases left unmatched: 0. The CDR3 is 15 amino acids. CDR1 SGHRS and CDR2 YFSETQ come from the germline V gene. The chain joins TRBV5-1 to TRBJ1-5, with 9 bases aligning to TRBD1. This sequence originates from an adult who received the MenACWY meningococcal vaccine as a control. The material was peripheral blood, obtained 28 days after the second dose of the MenACWY control vaccine. The CDR3 spells CASSLTGGSNQPQHF. For the CDR3, the DNA is TGCGCCAGCAGCTTGACAGGGGGCAGCAATCAGCCCCAGCATTTT.